The 6 T cell receptor beta chains in this list originate from one sample, sequenced in a study of shared clonotypes between healthy human individuals. Assay: immunoSEQ multiplex PCR; the TCRdb copy retains only in-frame clones and omits some. The sample gives around 1,000,000 clones, 70% to 85% of which show up once; over 0.8% is in the top ten. The sample comprised memory CD4+ T cells from PBMCs. The sample's subset: CD45RA-negative fraction. The receptor source for this set is a man in his late teens or twenties in good health. Some clones in this sample may be carry-over from other donors' samples.

The J gene is TRBJ2-5, the V gene TRBV29-1; tentative D call: TRBD2 (7 bases). Per the germline V gene, CDR1 is SQVTM and CDR2 is ANQGSEA. The V and J ends lost 3 bases and 11 bases respectively, with 19 bases between them. The CDR3 runs 13 residues. This CDR3 reads CSVDSTGAGEQYF. The CDR3 DNA sequence: TGCAGCGTTGACAGCACGGGGGCGGGGGAGCAGTACTTC. The full variable domain, its missing parts supplied by reference TRBV29-1 and TRBJ2-5, is SAVISQKPSRDICQRGTSLTIQCQVDSQVTMMFWYRQQPGQSLTLIATANQGSEATYESGFVIDKFPISRPNLTFSTLTVSNMSPEDSSIYLCSVDSTGAGEQYFGPGTRLLVL.

This clone was seen a handful of times. The J gene is TRBJ2-1, the V gene TRBV7-2; 8 nucleotides agree with TRBD1. Losses at the gene ends were 5 bases for V and 8 bases for J; bases not matched to a gene: 8. Germline loops: CDR1 SGHTA, CDR2 FQGNSA. CDR3 length: 14 residues. The CDR3 sequence is CASSAAGGRDEQFF. The CDR3 nucleotides are TGTGCCAGCAGCGCAGCAGGGGGCAGGGATGAGCAGTTCTTC.

The table lists this clone with a few counts. The chain carries TRBV28 and TRBJ1-2; tentatively, D is TRBD1 (5 bases). Germline V gene sequence: CDR1 MDHEN, CDR2 SYDVKM. The germline V and J ends were trimmed by 4 bases and 7 bases, with 10 bases remaining between them. This CDR3 has 12 residues. CDR3 nucleotides: TGTGCCAGCAGTTCGGACACCCGTGGCTACACCTTC. This codes for CASSSDTRGYTF.

The chain recombines TRBV4-3 with TRBJ2-3; D might be TRBD2 (6 bases). The CDR3 consists of 15 residues. V was shortened by 4 bases and J by 5 bases, with 16 bases between the two germline ends. Germline V gene lookup returns CDR1 LGHNA and CDR2 YSLEER. The CDR3 loop is CASSLRHAGGDTQYF. CDR3 sequence (DNA): TGCGCCAGCAGCCTCAGACATGCCGGGGGAGATACGCAGTATTTT.

This clone was counted only a few times. A much larger clone is a single base away; this may be a read error. In the same sample, other DNA sequences code for this CDR3. This chain joins TRBV7-3 and TRBJ2-1, with TRBD2 matching over 9 bases. In germline, CDR1 is SGHTA, CDR2 FQGTGA. The CDR3 totals 15 residues. V lost 2 bases to trimming and J lost 4 bases; unmatched junction nucleotides: 3. The CDR3 DNA sequence: TGTGCCAGCAGCTTAGGGCTAGCGGGGTACAATGAGCAGTTCTTC. Translated, it gives CASSLGLAGYNEQFF.

The chain recombines TRBV6-6 with TRBJ1-2; TRBD1 aligns across 9 bases. This CDR3 contains 15 residues. The trim removed 5 bases at V and 4 bases at J, leaving 8 bases unmatched. In germline, CDR1 is MNHNY, CDR2 SVGAGI (reference sequence). DNA of the CDR3: TGTGCCAGCAGTCCAGCCGGGACAGGGAGCTATGGCTACACCTTC. Residues: CASSPAGTGSYGYTF.